This TCR beta chain was obtained from a study of the immune and genomic landscape of osteosarcoma (dated by TCRdb to the early 2020s). About the study as a whole: The overall cohort comprised fewer than 55 pediatric and adult patients with high-grade osteosarcoma, with a median age at diagnosis of 25 to 35 years (range about 5-90). Poor-risk disease was overrepresented in the cohort, as 73% of patients had an unfavorable pathologic response to standard therapy and under 70% were deceased. Patients in the overall cohort were around 60% male, and roughly 80% presented with localized disease at diagnosis. Osteosarcoma specimens were profiled with whole genome, RNA and T-cell receptor sequencing plus immunohistochemistry and reverse phase protein arrays so that immunogenic potential could be defined. To characterize the osteosarcoma immunogenomic landscape, the TCR sequencing results were combined with transcriptome, protein array and immunostaining data. The goal of the study was to explain why immune checkpoint inhibitors have shown limited clinical activity in osteosarcoma. Three patients contributed two samples from the same tumor site.

Broader findings and caveats from the paper: TCR productive clonality was higher in the immune-hot C3 cluster than the cold C1 cluster but still low overall. In five cases a single hyperexpanded clone dominated the repertoire, and each of those five cases had fewer than 100 T-cell clonotypes. Clonality benchmarks were derived from external normal skin and healthy peripheral blood data rather than from matched normal tissue. Alongside the frozen tumor specimens, matched blood was collected from only a couple of patients. Sample size was not determined by any statistical method, because osteosarcoma is rare and every possible sample was collected. Productive TCR clonality was found to be low overall, with an average of 0.09 and a maximum of 0.3, which suggested limited T-cell clonal expansion.

TCR beta chain CDR3 regions were immunosequenced with the ImmunoSEQ Assay (Adaptive Biotechnologies). The study's processing was this. The ImmunoSEQ Analyzer platform was used to export TCRB rearrangements, read counts, read proportions and gene usage. Using productive rearrangements, T-cell clonality was calculated as 1 minus Pielou's evenness. Clonal space homeostasis binned clonotypes as rare, small, medium, large or hyperexpanded (0.01 to 1 of the repertoire). TCR productive clonality was compared across immune clusters C1, C2 and C3 using the Wilcoxon rank sum test. TCRdb retrieved this table from immuneACCESS and kept in-frame rearrangements only. Not all clones are present; in checked studies, unresolved V genes account for under half, and no reason is known for the remainder. That table gives V, J and clone size, and the DNA gave D and trimming. The sample table shows around 1,300 clones, and roughly 66% are seen once. The ten largest clones add up to approximately 40% of the sample.

On this clone itself: Its antigen is still unknown. No base-level quality is on record; no much larger clone is a single base apart.

Specimens were post-treatment primary, local recurrence and metastasis tumors from poor-prognosis patients. Frozen resected lung metastases of osteosarcoma were used as metastasis specimens. The V and J ends are trimmed by 5 bases and 9 bases, leaving 14 bases between them. Per the germline V gene (reference sequence), SEHNR is the CDR1 and FQNEAQ is the CDR2. Measured from the cysteine to the phenylalanine, the CDR3 is 13 residues long. The DNA shown is the 39-base CDR3, in frame from base 1. Input material: metastatic tumor tissue from the lung. The sample's cell subset or site label, decoded: lung metastasis of osteosarcoma. The receptor was isolated from a woman in her 30s with osteosarcoma. The age is the age at diagnosis. This chain joins TRBV7-9 to TRBJ2-1; matching of 8 bases hints at TRBD1 as the D gene. The DNA reads TGTGCCAGCAGCAGCTACAGGGGGGGTGAGCAGTTCTTC. Its translation is CASSSYRGGEQFF.